This entry describes one T cell receptor (beta chain). The record originates from a study of monozygotic twins with inflammatory bowel disease. TCRdb reprocessed the 5' RACE reads and keeps a single row for each CDR3 protein, giving no DNA. This table holds just over 300,000 distinct CDR3 sequences. The CDR3 is 15 amino acids. CDR1 is KGHSH and CDR2 is LQKENI in the germline V gene. The chain joins TRBV18 to TRBJ2-5. The sample taken for sequencing was blood. The sequence came from a human donor with ulcerative colitis or Crohn's disease, or a healthy co-twin of an affected twin (not recorded which). The CDR3 spells CASSPKAPNQETQYF. Together with reference TRBV18 and TRBJ2-5, the CDR3 gives the full variable domain: NAGVMQNPRHLVRRRGQEARLRCSPMKGHSHVYWYRQLPEEGLKFMVYLQKENIIDESGMPKERFSAEFPKEGPSILRIQQVVRGDSAAYFCASSPKAPNQETQYFGPGTRLLVL.